A selection of T cell receptor beta chains follows, all from one sample in a study of GPR56 and killer-like receptors on CD4 memory cells. TCRdb reprocessed the reads and reports one entry per CDR3 protein, with no DNA. The table for this sample gives 2,400 or so distinct CDR3 sequences. Input material: memory CD4+ T cells from blood. These receptor sequences come from a human donor in good health. The CDR3 runs from the conserved cysteine through the conserved F or W. Size values are once, few and many counts, or a class for expanded clones, and some rows have none.

v_gene,abundance,j_gene,CDR3aa
TRBV12-3/TRBV12-4,.,TRBJ2-7,CASSLLAGQERYEQYF
TRBV7-3,.,TRBJ2-1,CASSLMELAGGSEQFF
TRBV4-1,.,TRBJ2-5,CASSQVDFETQYF
TRBV11-2,.,TRBJ1-2,CASSLVEGAYGYTF
TRBV6-6,large,TRBJ1-1,CASRTGQTEAFF
TRBV12-3/TRBV12-4,.,TRBJ2-7,CASSLTSYEQYF
TRBV28,.,TRBJ1-1,CASSLRPLGRANTEAFF
TRBV6-2/TRBV6-3,large,TRBJ2-1,CASSYTTYNEQFF
TRBV27,medium-sized,TRBJ1-1,CASRSRLVLNTEAFF
TRBV4-1,.,TRBJ1-2,CASSRRDSGDNYGYTF
TRBV28,.,TRBJ1-3,CASTAGQISGNTIYF
TRBV12-3/TRBV12-4,.,TRBJ1-1,CASSFRTNTEAFF
TRBV19,medium-sized,TRBJ1-3,CASSWDSGFSGNTIYF
TRBV20-1,.,TRBJ2-3,CAPGESTDTQYF
TRBV18,medium-sized,TRBJ2-3,CASSPRRGEADTQYF
TRBV6-5,.,TRBJ2-7,CASSRDSAYEQYF
TRBV6-6,medium-sized,TRBJ1-5,CASSYSPQPQHF
TRBV7-2,.,TRBJ2-3,CASMAFSTDTQYF
TRBV9,.,TRBJ2-1,CASSEGLRRDNEQFF
TRBV4-1,.,TRBJ2-5,CASSQIRGSAGILETQYF
TRBV6-1,large,TRBJ1-1,CASMEGVGLWPFF
TRBV20-1,.,TRBJ1-2,CSATRGTWYGYTF
TRBV9,.,TRBJ1-6,CASSFTGGNSPLHF
TRBV6-6,large,TRBJ1-2,CASSSLGYLVGYTF
TRBV18,.,TRBJ1-5,CASSPRRSGNQPQHF
TRBV11-2,.,TRBJ1-5,CASSIPPGRNQPQHF
TRBV28,medium-sized,TRBJ2-7,CASSLSLAGVSEQYF
TRBV18,medium-sized,TRBJ1-1,CASSQRQGAKNTEAFF
TRBV19,.,TRBJ2-5,CASSIAWGQETQYF
TRBV6-6,large,TRBJ1-1,CASTIPQGAAFF
TRBV6-1,medium-sized,TRBJ2-7,CASRESYGSYEQYF
TRBV28,.,TRBJ2-7,CASSFGGNSYEQYF
TRBV18,medium-sized,TRBJ2-1,CASSQRTSGTYNEQFF
TRBV19,medium-sized,TRBJ1-5,CASSRQERYSNQPQHF
TRBV6-5,large,TRBJ2-3,CASSYGQSVDTQYF
TRBV6-6,medium-sized,TRBJ2-5,CASSYPRVSGSPQYF
TRBV23-1,.,TRBJ2-7,CASSQSDRAVPPYEQYF
TRBV6-1,medium-sized,TRBJ2-7,CASNRGDSYEQYF
TRBV19,medium-sized,TRBJ2-5,CASGRGPGETQYF
TRBV4-1,.,TRBJ1-6,CASSGPGTTNNSPLHF
TRBV20-1,.,TRBJ2-5,CSAPGQAGGETQYF
TRBV11-2,.,TRBJ2-1,CASSSLKQGFGNEQFF
TRBV20-1,.,TRBJ2-5,CSAPGGMQTQYF
TRBV14,.,TRBJ2-1,CASSQGQLYNEQFF
TRBV7-9,.,TRBJ2-7,CASSPGTEQLAEQYF
TRBV20-1,.,TRBJ2-2,CSAQGLAVNTGELFF
TRBV5-4,medium-sized,TRBJ2-7,CASSPGWSGSIHEQYF
TRBV20-1,.,TRBJ1-6,CSASRRRGDTSPLHF
TRBV20-1,.,TRBJ2-3,CSATGLAETDTQYF
TRBV6-2/TRBV6-3,.,TRBJ2-1,CASSLPVGLALYEQFF
TRBV24-1,medium-sized,TRBJ2-5,CATSDSTVGRETQYF
TRBV6-6,large,TRBJ2-2,CASSPGGARANTGELFF
TRBV20-1,.,TRBJ1-5,CSASSGYSNQPQHF
TRBV20-1,.,TRBJ1-5,CSAREPQGYQPQHF